This record looks at one T cell receptor (beta chain) sequence and its context. Repertoires were generated with immunoSEQ multiplex PCR, while TCRdb's copy carries only in-frame clones and drops some. The data show 60,000 to 65,000 clones, with less than 90% seen just once and 5% to 6% held by the top ten. The germline V gene encodes CDR1 SGHAT and CDR2 FQNNGV. This CDR3 contains 11 residues. Trimming cost V 11 bases and J 3 bases, with 10 bases left between them. The data were obtained in a study of technical replicates of blood from a handful of donors. This sequence joins TRBV11-2 and TRBJ2-5; perhaps TRBD1 as D (7 bases). This receptor was obtained from a human donor in good health. Some clones in this sample may be carry-over from other donors' samples. Sequenced: PBMCs. The CDR3 DNA follows: TGTGCCGGGGGGACAGAAGAGACCCAGTACTTC. Residues: CAGGTEETQYF.